This paragraph reports one T cell receptor beta chain. Its antigen remains unidentified. With sequencing, the targeted depth ranged from 1 in 200,000 to 1 in 1 million T cells. Here immunoSEQ multiplex PCR was the method, and the copy in TCRdb shows in-frame clones only, minus some. Of approximately 350,000 clones listed, roughly 67% are singletons. The entry originates in a study of cytotoxic CD8 clonotypes in ibrutinib-treated CLL. Study at large: The group held 11 relapsed/refractory and 15 treatment-naive patients, with 17 IGHV unmutated.

The V end was cut by 0 bases, the J end by 4 bases, with 12 bases between. Germline CDR1 LGHNA, CDR2 YSLEER. The CDR3 runs 16 residues. Study findings and constraints: Public clonotypes were rare and shrank or held steady on treatment. There were differences in sampling times between sustained-remission and progressing patients.

This chain links TRBV4-3 with TRBJ2-2, with a tentative D call TRBD2 (5 bases). The source was PBMCs, collected after 36 months of ibrutinib treatment. The TCR originated in a human donor with chronic lymphocytic leukemia. In DNA, the CDR3 is TGCGCCAGCAGCCAAGATGCAACTAGAGCCACCGGGGAGCTGTTTTTT. Translated, it gives CASSQDATRATGELFF.